These 15 T cell receptor beta chains share one sample of origin, sequenced in a study of T cell responses to AZD1222 COVID-19 vaccine. The data were produced by immunoSEQ multiplex PCR, yet TCRdb's version contains in-frame clones alone and is incomplete. The sample lists roughly 140,000 clones, about 92% occurring once. The input for sequencing was peripheral blood, taken after recovery from COVID-19. Receptors were obtained from an adult who had recovered from COVID-19.

This clone was seen a single time. The chain joins TRBV7-9 to TRBJ1-5, with D hard to call. The CDR3 sequence is 18 residues long. Germline V CDR1 and CDR2: SEHNR, FQNEAQ (reference sequence). V lost 1 base to trimming and J lost 3 bases, with 19 bases between them. The CDR3 DNA follows: TGTGCCAGCAGCTTAGTTATTTTGGGCGTCCCACACAATCAGCCCCAGCATTTT. It translates to CASSLVILGVPHNQPQHF.

V usage is TRBV19 and J usage is TRBJ1-5; D unclear. Germline lookup yields CDR1 LNHDA and CDR2 SQIVND (reference sequence). The CDR3 loop spans 13 amino acids. Trimming took off 1 base at V and 3 bases at J, with 4 bases between the two ends. The CDR3 is CASSIAPNQPQHF. The CDR3 nucleotides read TGTGCCAGTAGTATAGCCCCCAATCAGCCCCAGCATTTT.

The V gene is TRBV2, the J gene TRBJ1-2; D is ambiguous. Trimming removed 2 bases at V and 4 bases at J, with 8 bases between. This CDR3 is built from 13 residues. The germline gives CDR1 SNHLY, CDR2 FYNNEI. DNA for the CDR3: TGTGCCAGCAGTGAAATTGGCAGCTATGGCTACACCTTC. Translating gives CASSEIGSYGYTF.

The CDR3 loop is CASSEGTGFNQPQHF. The CDR3 region has the DNA TGTGCCAGCAGTGAAGGGACAGGGTTTAATCAGCCCCAGCATTTT. The rearrangement links TRBV6-1 to TRBJ1-5, with TRBD1 matching 8 bases. CDR1 and CDR2 from the germline V gene are MNHNS and SASEGT. V shed 1 base, J shed 4 bases, and the junction held 3 bases outside the gene matches. This CDR3 comprises 15 residues.

The chain carries TRBV6-1 and TRBJ2-5; 7 positions match TRBD1. The CDR3 runs 14 residues. V gave up 3 bases and J gave up 3 bases; unmatched junction bases: 4. Germline CDR1 and CDR2: MNHNS and SASEGT. CDR3 residues: CASSDEQGKETQYF. In DNA form, the CDR3 reads TGTGCCAGCAGTGATGAACAGGGGAAAGAGACCCAGTACTTC.

This clone has just a few counts. J is TRBJ1-5 and V is TRBV28, with 10 bases lining up with TRBD1. Germline CDR1 is MDHEN and CDR2 is SYDVKM. The CDR3 is 17 amino acids. Trimming removed 3 bases from V and 4 bases from J; junction bases left unmatched: 9. The CDR3 spells CASSFAPVGQGNQPQHF. The CDR3, as DNA: TGTGCCAGCAGTTTTGCTCCGGTGGGACAGGGGAATCAGCCCCAGCATTTT.

The chain joins TRBV27 to TRBJ1-5; D is perhaps TRBD1 (6 bases). There are 15 residues in the CDR3. V was shortened by 3 bases and J by 5 bases, with 14 bases between the two germline ends. CDR1 MNHEY and CDR2 SMNVEV come from the germline V gene (reference sequence). CDR3 coding DNA: TGTGCCAGCAGTTTTTCCGGGGGCTTTCATCAGCCCCAGCATTTT. Amino acid sequence: CASSFSGGFHQPQHF.

The chain couples TRBV4-2 to TRBJ2-2, with 12 bases that match TRBD2. Trimming at V came to 1 base and at J to 9 bases, leaving 6 bases not matched to a gene. Germline V CDR1 and CDR2: LGHNA, YNFKEQ. The CDR3 is made up of 16 amino acids. The CDR3 DNA follows: TGTGCCAGCAGCCAAGCCCTAGCGGGAGGGCCGCGGGAGCTGTTTTTT. It is translated as CASSQALAGGPRELFF.

The rearrangement uses TRBV4-1 and TRBJ1-3; TRBD1 might be the D (5 bases). The V end lost 0 bases, the J end lost 4 bases, and 7 bases lay between the germline ends. The CDR3 totals 14 residues. The germline CDR1 and CDR2 sequences are MGHRA and YSYEKL. The CDR3 nucleotides are TGCGCCAGCAGCCAAGAGGGGCGCGGAAACACCATATATTTT. This sequence encodes CASSQEGRGNTIYF.

This clone occurred once. The chain links TRBV7-9 to TRBJ2-7, with unresolved D. Germline V lookup: CDR1 SEHNR, CDR2 FQNEAQ (reference sequence). CDR3 length: 14 residues. V shed 5 bases and J shed 1 base, with 12 bases lying between them. The CDR3 here is CASSKAVGSYEQYF. The CDR3 nucleotides read TGTGCCAGCAGCAAGGCGGTCGGATCCTACGAGCAGTACTTC.

This chain uses TRBV28 with TRBJ2-7, with no clear D. V shed 8 bases and J shed 5 bases, with 10 bases lying between them. The CDR3 runs to 11 residues. Germline values: CDR1 MDHEN, CDR2 SYDVKM. The CDR3 sequence: CASGSFDEQYF. Here the CDR3 DNA reads TGTGCCAGCGGTAGCTTCGACGAGCAGTACTTC.

The chain uses TRBV28 and TRBJ1-3, with D maybe TRBD1 (6 bases). This CDR3 has 15 residues. Germline V CDR1 and CDR2: MDHEN, SYDVKM. V was trimmed by 4 bases and J by 0 bases, leaving 10 bases between them. In nucleotides, the CDR3 is TGTGCCAGCAGTTCCGGACAGAGCTCTGGAAACACCATATATTTT. This translates into CASSSGQSSGNTIYF.

The genes are TRBV29-1 and TRBJ1-1; TRBD1 matches 7 bases. The CDR3 extends over 13 amino acids. V lost 7 bases to trimming and J lost 3 bases; unmatched junction nucleotides: 8. The germline V gene encodes CDR1 SQVTM and CDR2 ANQGSEA. The CDR3, as DNA: TGCAGCGCCCGGACAGGAGGGGACACTGAAGCTTTCTTT. This sequence encodes CSARTGGDTEAFF.

V and J are TRBV5-6 and TRBJ2-6, with 9 bases identical to TRBD1. From germline, CDR1 is SGHDT and CDR2 YYEEEE. V trimming: 2 bases; J trimming: 0 bases; junction bases outside the gene matches: 6. CDR3 length: 18 residues. The CDR3 DNA follows: TGTGCCAGCAGCTTCACAGGGGGCCTTAGCTCTGGGGCCAACGTCCTGACTTTC. It codes for CASSFTGGLSSGANVLTF.

The chain joins TRBV28 to TRBJ2-7, with D possibly being TRBD1 (5 bases). V was pared by 3 bases and J by 4 bases, with 25 bases between. The CDR3 runs to 18 residues. Germline V gives CDR1 MDHEN, CDR2 SYDVKM. The CDR3, as DNA: TGTGCCAGCAGTTTCCCGCTAGTTACCGGAGAAGGGGTTTACGAGCAGTACTTC. This codes for CASSFPLVTGEGVYEQYF. Using reference TRBV28 and TRBJ2-7 for the parts outside the CDR3, the full variable domain is DVKVTQSSRYLVKRTGEKVFLECVQDMDHENMFWYRQDPGLGLRLIYFSYDVKMKEKGDIPEGYSVSREKKERFSLILESASTNQTSMYLCASSFPLVTGEGVYEQYFGPGTRLTVT.